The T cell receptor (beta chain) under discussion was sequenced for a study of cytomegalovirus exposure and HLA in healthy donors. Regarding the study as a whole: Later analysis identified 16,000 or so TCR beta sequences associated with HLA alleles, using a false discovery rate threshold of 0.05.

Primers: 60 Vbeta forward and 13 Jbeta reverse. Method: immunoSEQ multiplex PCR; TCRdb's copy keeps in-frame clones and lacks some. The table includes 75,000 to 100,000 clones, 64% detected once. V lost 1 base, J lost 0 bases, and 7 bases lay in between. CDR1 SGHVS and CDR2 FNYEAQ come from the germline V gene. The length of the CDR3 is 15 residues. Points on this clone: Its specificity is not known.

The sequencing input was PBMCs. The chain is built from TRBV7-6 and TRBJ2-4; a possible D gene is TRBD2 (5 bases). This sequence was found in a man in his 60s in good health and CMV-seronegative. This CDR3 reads CASSLEREAKNIQYF. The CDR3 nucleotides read TGTGCCAGCAGCTTAGAGAGGGAAGCCAAAAACATTCAGTACTTC. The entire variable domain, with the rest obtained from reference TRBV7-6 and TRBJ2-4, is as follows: GAGVSQSPRYKVTKRGQDVALRCDPISGHVSLYWYRQALGQGPEFLTYFNYEAQQDKSGLPNDRFSAERPEGSISTLTIQRTEQRDSAMYRCASSLEREAKNIQYFGAGTRLSVL.